These 13 T cell receptor beta chains came from one sample sequenced in a study of patients and donors after allogeneic stem cell transplantation. MiXCR was run by TCRdb on the RT-PCR reads, yielding one entry per CDR3 protein. The table records roughly 880,000 distinct CDR3 sequences, roughly 18% of them present only once. Sequencing was done on a sample of blood, either unsorted or a sorted T cell fraction (not recorded which). Source of these receptors: a human donor who was either an allogeneic HSCT recipient or a stem cell or donor lymphocyte infusion donor (not recorded which). It is not recorded whose cells these are; they may come from a transplant donor.

This clonotype was counted ten times or more. This chain joins TRBV5-1 and TRBJ2-7; D is perhaps TRBD1 (6 bases). The CDR3 consists of 14 residues. Per the germline V gene, CDR1 is SGHRS and CDR2 is YFSETQ. V lost 5 bases to trimming and J lost 1 base, with 13 bases between them. The CDR3 DNA follows: TGCGCCAGCAGGACCGGGACAAAGTCCTACGAGCAGTACTTC. Translated, it gives CASRTGTKSYEQYF.

The chain recombines TRBV29-1 with TRBJ2-1; the D call may be TRBD1 or TRBD2 (5 bases each). Trimming cost V 7 bases and J 1 base, with 26 bases left between them. From germline, CDR1 is SQVTM and CDR2 ANQGSEA. This CDR3 has 18 amino acids. The CDR3 DNA sequence: TGCAGCGCTATGTTCTACTTCGGCTCGGGACGGTCCTACAATGAGCAGTTCTTC. It codes for CSAMFYFGSGRSYNEQFF.

This clonotype came up a few times. V gene TRBV15 combines with J gene TRBJ2-4; D is perhaps TRBD2 (5 bases). Trimming took 0 bases from V and 0 from J, leaving 6 bases between them. CDR1 LNHNV and CDR2 YYDKDF come from the germline V gene (reference sequence). This CDR3 spans 15 amino acids. DNA of the CDR3: TGTGCCACCAGCAGAGATGAGGGAGCCAAAAACATTCAGTACTTC. The encoded protein is CATSRDEGAKNIQYF.

This chain connects TRBV7-3 to TRBJ1-2, with D unclear. The CDR3 has 14 residues. V lost 5 bases, J lost 3 bases, and 13 bases lay in between. Germline V gene data show CDR1 as SGHTA and CDR2 as FQGTGA. CDR3 region: CASSPGAPDYGYTF. The CDR3 DNA follows: TGTGCCAGCAGCCCGGGAGCCCCTGACTATGGCTACACCTTC.

The genes are TRBV12-3 or TRBV12-4 and TRBJ2-1; 8 bases fit TRBD2. This CDR3 has 16 amino acids. After removal of 4 bases from V and 7 bases from J, the junction contained 12 bases not matched to a gene. The CDR3 DNA is TGTGCCAGCAGTTACGGGGGGGGTACCTATCGGAATGAGCAGTTCTTC. Amino acid sequence: CASSYGGGTYRNEQFF.

V gene TRBV4-1 combines with J gene TRBJ2-3, with D possibly being TRBD1 or TRBD2 (5 bases each). Germline V lookup: CDR1 MGHRA, CDR2 YSYEKL. Trimming shortened V by 2 bases and J by 2 bases, and 11 bases separated the two germline ends. The CDR3 runs to 15 residues. The CDR3 coding sequence is TGCGCCAGCAGCCAACCCGGGACCCCCACAGATACGCAGTATTTT. Translating gives CASSQPGTPTDTQYF.

The chain is built from TRBV10-3 and TRBJ2-3; 10 bases are a match to TRBD2. The germline CDR1 and CDR2 sequences are ENHRY and SYGVKD. Trimming at V came to 5 bases and at J to 6 bases, leaving 2 bases not matched to a gene. This CDR3 is 13 amino acids long. The CDR3, as DNA: TGTGCCATCAGTACTAGCGGGGTGGATACGCAGTATTTT. Protein sequence: CAISTSGVDTQYF.

Ten or more counts support this clonotype. The chain couples TRBV9 to TRBJ1-1; D unresolved. Germline loops: CDR1 SGDLS, CDR2 YYNGEE. Trimming stripped 2 bases from V and 5 bases from J, with 4 bases between. The CDR3 totals 11 residues. The DNA of the CDR3 is TGTGCCAGCAGCGTCGTAACTGAAGCTTTCTTT. It is translated as CASSVVTEAFF. Using reference TRBV9 and TRBJ1-1 for the parts outside the CDR3, the full variable domain is DSGVTQTPKHLITATGQRVTLRCSPRSGDLSVYWYQQSLDQGLQFLIQYYNGEERAKGNILERFSAQQFPDLHSELNLSSLELGDSALYFCASSVVTEAFFGQGTRLTVV.

DNA of the CDR3: TGCAGTGCTTTCGGGACAGGGTTGAGCGAGCAGTACTTC. It is translated as CSAFGTGLSEQYF. The gene calls are TRBV20-1 and TRBJ2-7; 9 bases are shared with TRBD1. The V gene's germline CDR1 is DFQATT and CDR2 SNEGSKA (reference sequence). V gave up 5 bases and J gave up 6 bases; unmatched junction bases: 8. This CDR3 has 13 amino acids.

This clonotype was recorded many times. The V call is TRBV5-1, the J call TRBJ2-1; the match to TRBD2 covers 8 bases. V dropped 4 bases and J dropped 8; count of bases not matched to a gene: 14. CDR3 length: 16 amino acids. Germline CDR1 reads SGHRS; CDR2 reads YFSETQ. Here the CDR3 reads CASSPGIAGMEYEQFF. CDR3 sequence (DNA): TGCGCCAGCAGCCCCGGAATAGCGGGAATGGAGTATGAGCAGTTCTTC.

This clonotype was seen only a few times. The chain has TRBV5-1 and TRBJ1-1; 10 nucleotides agree with TRBD1. This CDR3 has 16 residues. The V gene end was trimmed by 2 bases and the J gene end by 3 bases; junction bases not matched to a gene: 7. Germline assignment: CDR1 SGHRS and CDR2 YFSETQ. CDR3 bases: TGCGCCAGCAGCTTAGGGACAGGGGTAGATGACACTGAAGCTTTCTTT. This encodes CASSLGTGVDDTEAFF.

This clonotype was observed once. CDR3 in amino acids: CSARPGGSGANVLTF. CDR3 nucleotides: TGCAGTGCTAGGCCCGGGGGCTCTGGGGCCAACGTCCTGACTTTC. The V and J genes are TRBV20-1 and TRBJ2-6; a possible D gene is TRBD2 (6 bases). Per germline, CDR1 DFQATT and CDR2 SNEGSKA (reference sequence). V gave up 3 bases and J gave up 0 bases, with 9 bases separating them. The CDR3 extends over 15 amino acids.

This chain links TRBV7-8 with TRBJ2-1; D possibly corresponds to TRBD1 (5 bases). The CDR3 loop spans 13 amino acids. V was shortened by 2 bases and J by 5 bases, with 7 bases between the two germline ends. Germline V lookup: CDR1 SGHVS, CDR2 FQNEAQ. CDR3: CASSLSQDNEQFF. Written as DNA, the CDR3 is TGTGCCAGCAGCTTATCACAGGACAATGAGCAGTTCTTC.